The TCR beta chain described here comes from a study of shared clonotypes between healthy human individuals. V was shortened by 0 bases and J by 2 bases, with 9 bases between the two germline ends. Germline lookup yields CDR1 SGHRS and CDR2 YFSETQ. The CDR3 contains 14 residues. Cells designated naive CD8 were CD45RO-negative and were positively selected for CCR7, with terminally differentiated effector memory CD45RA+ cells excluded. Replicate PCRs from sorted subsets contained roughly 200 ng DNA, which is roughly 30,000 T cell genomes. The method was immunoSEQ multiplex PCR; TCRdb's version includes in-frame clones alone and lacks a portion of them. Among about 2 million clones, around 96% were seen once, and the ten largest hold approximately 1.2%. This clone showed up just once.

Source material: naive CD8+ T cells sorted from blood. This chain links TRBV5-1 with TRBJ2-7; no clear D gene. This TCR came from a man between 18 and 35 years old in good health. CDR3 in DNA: TGCGCCAGCAGCTTGGTCAGTAAACCCTACGAGCAGTACTTC. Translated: CASSLVSKPYEQYF.